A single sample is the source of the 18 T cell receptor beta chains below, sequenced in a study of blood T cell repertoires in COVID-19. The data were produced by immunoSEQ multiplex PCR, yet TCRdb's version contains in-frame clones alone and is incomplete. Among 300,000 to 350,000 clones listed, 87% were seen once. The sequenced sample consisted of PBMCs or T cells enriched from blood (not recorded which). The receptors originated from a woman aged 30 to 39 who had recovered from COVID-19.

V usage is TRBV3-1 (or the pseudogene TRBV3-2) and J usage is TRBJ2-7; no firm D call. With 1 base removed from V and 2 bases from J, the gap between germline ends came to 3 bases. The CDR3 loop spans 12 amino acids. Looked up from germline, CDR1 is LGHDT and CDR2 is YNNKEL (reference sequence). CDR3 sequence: CASSQVAYEQYF. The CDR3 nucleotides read TGTGCCAGCAGCCAAGTAGCCTACGAGCAGTACTTC.

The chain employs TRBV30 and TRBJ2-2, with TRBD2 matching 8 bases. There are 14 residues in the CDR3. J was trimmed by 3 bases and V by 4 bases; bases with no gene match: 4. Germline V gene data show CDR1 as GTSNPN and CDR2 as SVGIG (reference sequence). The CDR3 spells CAWTYGGDTGELFF. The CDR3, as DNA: TGTGCCTGGACCTACGGGGGGGACACCGGGGAGCTGTTTTTT.

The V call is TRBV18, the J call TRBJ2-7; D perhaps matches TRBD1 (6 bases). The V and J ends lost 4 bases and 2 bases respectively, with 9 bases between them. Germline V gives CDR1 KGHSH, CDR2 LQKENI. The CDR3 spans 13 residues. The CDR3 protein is CASSQGDTYEQYF. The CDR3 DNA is TGTGCCAGCTCACAGGGGGATACCTACGAGCAGTACTTC.

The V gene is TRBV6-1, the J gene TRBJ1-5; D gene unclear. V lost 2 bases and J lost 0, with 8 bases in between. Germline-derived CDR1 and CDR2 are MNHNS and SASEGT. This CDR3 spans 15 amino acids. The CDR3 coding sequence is TGTGCCAGCAGTGAATTTCGTAGTAGCAATCAGCCCCAGCATTTT. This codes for CASSEFRSSNQPQHF.

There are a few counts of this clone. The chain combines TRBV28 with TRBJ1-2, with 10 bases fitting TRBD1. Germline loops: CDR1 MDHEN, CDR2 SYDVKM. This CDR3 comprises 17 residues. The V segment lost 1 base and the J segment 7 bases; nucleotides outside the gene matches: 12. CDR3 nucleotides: TGTGCCAGCAGTTTATTGGGGGAGACAGGGGGCGCGGGTGGCTACACCTTC. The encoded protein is CASSLLGETGGAGGYTF.

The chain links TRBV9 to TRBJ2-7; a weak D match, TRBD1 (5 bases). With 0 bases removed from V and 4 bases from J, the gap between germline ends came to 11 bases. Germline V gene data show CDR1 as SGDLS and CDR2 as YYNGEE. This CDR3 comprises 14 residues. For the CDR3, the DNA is TGTGCCAGCAGCGTAGGTGGCAGGGCTTACGAGCAGTACTTC. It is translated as CASSVGGRAYEQYF. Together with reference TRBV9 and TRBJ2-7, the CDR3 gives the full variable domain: DSGVTQTPKHLITATGQRVTLRCSPRSGDLSVYWYQQSLDQGLQFLIQYYNGEERAKGNILERFSAQQFPDLHSELNLSSLELGDSALYFCASSVGGRAYEQYFGPGTRLTVT.

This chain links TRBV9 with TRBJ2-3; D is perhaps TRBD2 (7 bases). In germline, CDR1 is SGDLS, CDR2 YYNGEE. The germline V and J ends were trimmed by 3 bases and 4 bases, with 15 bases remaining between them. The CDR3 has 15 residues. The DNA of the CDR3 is TGTGCCAGCAGCGCCACAGGGAGGGGCGCAGATACGCAGTATTTT. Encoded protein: CASSATGRGADTQYF.

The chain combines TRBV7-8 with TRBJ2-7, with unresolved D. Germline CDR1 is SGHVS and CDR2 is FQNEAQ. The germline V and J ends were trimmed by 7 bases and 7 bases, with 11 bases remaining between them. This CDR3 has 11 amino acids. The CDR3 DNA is TGTGCCAGCACTGAAGACGGGGAGCAGTACTTC. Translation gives CASTEDGEQYF.

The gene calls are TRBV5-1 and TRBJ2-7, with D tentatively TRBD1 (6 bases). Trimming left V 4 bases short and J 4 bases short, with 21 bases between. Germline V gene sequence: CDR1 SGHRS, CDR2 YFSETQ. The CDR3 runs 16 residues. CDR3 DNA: TGCGCCAGCAGCCAATCTCGAGTCGGACAGAAATACGAGCAGTACTTC. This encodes CASSQSRVGQKYEQYF.

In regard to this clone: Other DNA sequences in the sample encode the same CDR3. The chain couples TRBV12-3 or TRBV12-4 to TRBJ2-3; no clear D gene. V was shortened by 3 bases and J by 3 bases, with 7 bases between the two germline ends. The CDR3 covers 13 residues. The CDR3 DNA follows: TGTGCCAGCAGTTTCTCTAGTACAGATACGCAGTATTTT. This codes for CASSFSSTDTQYF.

The CDR3 DNA reads as TGTGCCAGCAGCCCTCGGACAGGGGTAGATACGCAGTATTTT. This codes for CASSPRTGVDTQYF. The gene calls are TRBV9 and TRBJ2-3, with 9 bases lining up with TRBD1. J gave up 5 bases and V 4 bases, and 5 bases lay outside the gene matches. The CDR3 sequence is 14 residues long. The germline V gene has CDR1 SGDLS and CDR2 YYNGEE.

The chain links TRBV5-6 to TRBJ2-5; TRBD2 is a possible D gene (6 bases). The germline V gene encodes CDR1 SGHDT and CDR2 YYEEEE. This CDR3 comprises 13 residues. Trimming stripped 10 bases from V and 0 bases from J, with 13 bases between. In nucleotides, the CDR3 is TGTGCCCCTGCGGGGATGTACCAAGAGACCCAGTACTTC. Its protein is CAPAGMYQETQYF.

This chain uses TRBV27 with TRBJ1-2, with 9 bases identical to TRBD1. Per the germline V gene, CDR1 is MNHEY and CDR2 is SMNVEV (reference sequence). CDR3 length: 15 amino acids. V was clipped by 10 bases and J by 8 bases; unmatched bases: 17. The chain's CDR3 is CATSISGQGLVGYTF. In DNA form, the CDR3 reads TGTGCCACCTCCATATCGGGACAGGGCCTGGTAGGCTACACCTTC.

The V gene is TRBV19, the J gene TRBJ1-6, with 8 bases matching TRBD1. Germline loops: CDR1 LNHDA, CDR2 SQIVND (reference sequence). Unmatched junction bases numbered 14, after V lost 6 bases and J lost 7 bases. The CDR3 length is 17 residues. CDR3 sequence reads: CASRRLGQGELNSPLHF. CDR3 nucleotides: TGTGCCAGTAGGAGACTCGGACAGGGAGAATTGAATTCACCCCTCCACTTT.

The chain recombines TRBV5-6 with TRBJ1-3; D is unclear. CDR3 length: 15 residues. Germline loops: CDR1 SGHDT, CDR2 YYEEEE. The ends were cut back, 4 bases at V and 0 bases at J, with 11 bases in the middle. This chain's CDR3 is CASSPTRDSGNTIYF. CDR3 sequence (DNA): TGTGCCAGCAGCCCAACTCGTGACTCTGGAAACACCATATATTTT.

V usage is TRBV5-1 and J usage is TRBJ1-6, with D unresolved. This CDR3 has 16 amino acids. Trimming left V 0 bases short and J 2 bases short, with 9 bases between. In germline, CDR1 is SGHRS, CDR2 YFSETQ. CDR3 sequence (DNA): TGCGCCAGCAGCTTGGGAGACATCCCCTATAATTCACCCCTCCACTTT. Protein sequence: CASSLGDIPYNSPLHF.

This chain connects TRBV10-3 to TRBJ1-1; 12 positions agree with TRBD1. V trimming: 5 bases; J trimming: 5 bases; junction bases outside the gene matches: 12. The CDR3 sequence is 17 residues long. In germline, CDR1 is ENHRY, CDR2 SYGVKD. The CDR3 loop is CAISNPGTGGAETEAFF. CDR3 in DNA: TGTGCCATCAGTAACCCCGGGACAGGGGGCGCGGAGACTGAAGCTTTCTTT.

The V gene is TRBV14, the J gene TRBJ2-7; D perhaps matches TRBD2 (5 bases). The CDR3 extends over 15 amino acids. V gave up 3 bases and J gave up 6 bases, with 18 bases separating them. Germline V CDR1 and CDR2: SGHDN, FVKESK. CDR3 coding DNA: TGTGCCAGCAGCCAGGATGTGGGAGAGGCCTCCGAGCAGTACTTC. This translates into CASSQDVGEASEQYF.